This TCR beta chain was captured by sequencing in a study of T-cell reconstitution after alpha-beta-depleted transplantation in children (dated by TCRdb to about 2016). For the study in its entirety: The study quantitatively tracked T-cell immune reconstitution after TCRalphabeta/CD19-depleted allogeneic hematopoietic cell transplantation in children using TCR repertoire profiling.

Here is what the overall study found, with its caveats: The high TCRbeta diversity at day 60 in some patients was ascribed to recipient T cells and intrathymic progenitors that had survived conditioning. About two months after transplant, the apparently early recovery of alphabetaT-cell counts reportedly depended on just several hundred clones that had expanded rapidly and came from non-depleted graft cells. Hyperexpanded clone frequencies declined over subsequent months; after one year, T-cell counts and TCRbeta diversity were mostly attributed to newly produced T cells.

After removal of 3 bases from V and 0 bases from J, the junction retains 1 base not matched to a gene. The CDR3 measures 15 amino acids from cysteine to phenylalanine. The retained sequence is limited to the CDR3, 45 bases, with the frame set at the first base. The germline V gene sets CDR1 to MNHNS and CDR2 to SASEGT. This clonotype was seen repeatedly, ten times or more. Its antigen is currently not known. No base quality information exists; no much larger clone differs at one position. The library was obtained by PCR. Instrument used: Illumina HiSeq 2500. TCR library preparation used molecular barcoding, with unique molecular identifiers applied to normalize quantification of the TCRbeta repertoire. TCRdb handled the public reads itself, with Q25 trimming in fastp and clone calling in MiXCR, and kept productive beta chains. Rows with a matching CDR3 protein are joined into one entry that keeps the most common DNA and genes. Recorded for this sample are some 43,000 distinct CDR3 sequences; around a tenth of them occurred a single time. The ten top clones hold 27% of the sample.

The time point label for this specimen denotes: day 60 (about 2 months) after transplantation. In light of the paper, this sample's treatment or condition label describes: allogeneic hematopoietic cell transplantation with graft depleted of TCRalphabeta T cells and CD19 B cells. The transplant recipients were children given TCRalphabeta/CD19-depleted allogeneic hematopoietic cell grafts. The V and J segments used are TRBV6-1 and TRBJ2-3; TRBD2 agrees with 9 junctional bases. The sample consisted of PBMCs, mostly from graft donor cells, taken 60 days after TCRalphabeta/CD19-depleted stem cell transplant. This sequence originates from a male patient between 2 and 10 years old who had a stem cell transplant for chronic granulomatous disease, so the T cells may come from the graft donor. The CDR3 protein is CASSDLAGSTDTQYF. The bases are TGTGCCAGCAGTGACCTAGCGGGAAGCACAGATACGCAGTATTTT.